Listed here are 20 T cell receptor beta chains from one sample, sequenced in a study of T cells after yellow fever vaccination. TCRdb recomputed calls from the 5' RACE reads with MiXCR, one row per CDR3 protein. Among 450,000 to 600,000 distinct CDR3 sequences, roughly 14% were seen once, and the ten largest hold 11% to 15%. The source material was PBMCs, sampled on the day of the yellow fever booster vaccination. These receptor sequences come from a man aged 30 to 45 who received the YFV17D yellow fever vaccine.

This chain joins TRBV28 and TRBJ2-2; 11 bases align to TRBD2. CDR1 and CDR2 from the germline V gene are MDHEN and SYDVKM. The CDR3 spans 14 residues. V was pared by 4 bases and J by 6 bases, with 1 base of the junction left unmatched. The CDR3 nucleotides read TGTGCCAGCAGTTCTAGCGGGAGGCCCGGGGAGCTGTTTTTT. Protein sequence: CASSSSGRPGELFF.

In DNA, the CDR3 is TGTGCCAGCATCGGGTACTCTGGAAACACCATATATTTT. It translates to CASIGYSGNTIYF. The J gene is TRBJ1-3, the V gene TRBV25-1; no clear D gene. CDR1 is MGHDK and CDR2 is SYGVNS in the germline V gene. Between the trimmed V and J ends, which lost 7 bases and 0 bases, there was a span of 7 bases. This CDR3 is built from 13 residues.

The J gene is TRBJ2-3, the V gene TRBV5-1; TRBD2 aligns across 8 bases. CDR3 length: 15 amino acids. Germline-derived CDR1 and CDR2 are SGHRS and YFSETQ. V was pared by 3 bases and J by 4 bases, with 7 bases of the junction left unmatched. The CDR3 region is CASSSSSGKSDTQYF. The CDR3 bases are TGCGCCAGCAGCTCGAGTAGCGGGAAATCAGATACGCAGTATTTT. The variable domain in full, with the rest retrieved from reference TRBV5-1 and TRBJ2-3, is KAGVTQTPRYLIKTRGQQVTLSCSPISGHRSVSWYQQTPGQGLQFLFEYFSETQRNKGNFPGRFSGRQFSNSRSEMNVSTLELGDSALYLCASSSSSGKSDTQYFGPGTRLTVL.

Ten or more counts support this clonotype. The rearrangement uses TRBV5-1 and TRBJ2-7, with 12 bases identical to TRBD2. The germline V gene has CDR1 SGHRS and CDR2 YFSETQ. CDR3 size: 14 residues. The V segment lost 4 bases and the J segment 4 bases; nucleotides outside the gene matches: 3. The CDR3 spells CASSPSGRGYEQYF. For the CDR3, the DNA is TGCGCCAGCAGCCCTAGCGGGAGGGGATACGAGCAGTACTTC.

This chain connects TRBV5-1 to TRBJ1-1; D uncertain. Per the germline V gene, CDR1 is SGHRS and CDR2 is YFSETQ. The CDR3 has 12 residues. The germline V and J ends were trimmed by 0 bases and 5 bases, with 5 bases remaining between them. The CDR3 loop reads CASSLDLTEAFF. CDR3 nucleotide sequence: TGCGCCAGCAGCTTGGATCTTACTGAAGCTTTCTTT.

The genes are TRBV25-1 and TRBJ2-5; 7 nucleotides line up with TRBD2. The CDR3 extends over 15 amino acids. Germline V gene data show CDR1 as MGHDK and CDR2 as SYGVNS. The V segment lost 1 base and the J segment 2 bases; nucleotides outside the gene matches: 4. CDR3 in amino acids: CASSESREVQETQYF. CDR3 nucleotides: TGTGCCAGCAGTGAATCTCGGGAGGTACAAGAGACCCAGTACTTC.

This clonotype was picked up a small number of times. The chain has TRBV12-3 or TRBV12-4 and TRBJ1-1; 8 positions match TRBD1. V was pared by 5 bases and J by 2 bases, with 4 bases of the junction left unmatched. The CDR3 runs to 14 residues. In DNA, the CDR3 is TGTGCCAGCAGTATGGGACAGGATAACACTGAAGCTTTCTTT. This codes for CASSMGQDNTEAFF.

A few counts support this clonotype. The J gene is TRBJ1-5, the V gene TRBV19; the D is unclear. Trimming removed 8 bases at V and 6 bases at J, with 20 bases between. Germline V lookup: CDR1 LNHDA, CDR2 SQIVND (reference sequence). CDR3 length: 15 amino acids. CDR3 residues: CASAPGSGLGQPQHF. The CDR3 coding sequence is TGTGCCAGTGCTCCGGGGAGCGGGCTAGGTCAGCCCCAGCATTTT.

This chain links TRBV6-2 or TRBV6-3 with TRBJ2-1; 7 bases map to TRBD2. The junction had 9 bases not matched to a gene; V was cut back by 2 bases and J by 14 bases. Germline CDR1 reads MNHEY; CDR2 reads SVGEGT. The CDR3 length is 13 residues. The CDR3 is CASSYEEGTTEFF. DNA for the CDR3: TGTGCCAGCAGTTACGAAGAGGGGACTACTGAGTTCTTC.

This clonotype was observed a handful of times. The chain employs TRBV29-1 and TRBJ1-4; D gene ambiguous. The V end was cut by 7 bases, the J end by 8 bases, with 8 bases between. The germline CDR1 and CDR2 sequences are SQVTM and ANQGSEA. This CDR3 contains 10 residues. The CDR3 nucleotides read TGCAGCGGCGGAAGCGAAAAACTGTTTTTT. Its translation is CSGGSEKLFF.

This clonotype has only a few counts. The V gene is TRBV10-3, the J gene TRBJ2-7, with TRBD1 identical over 10 bases. Trimming removed 6 bases from V and 7 bases from J; junction bases left unmatched: 6. Germline V gene data show CDR1 as ENHRY and CDR2 as SYGVKD. The CDR3 has 13 amino acids. The CDR3 bases are TGTGCCATCAGGGGGACAGGGGCAGGGGAGCAGTACTTC. Translated, it gives CAIRGTGAGEQYF.

The chain is built from TRBV6-5 and TRBJ1-1, with 8 bases lining up with TRBD1. The CDR3 has 15 residues. V trimming: 2 bases; J trimming: 4 bases; junction bases outside the gene matches: 6. Germline assignment: CDR1 MNHEY and CDR2 SVGAGI. Here the CDR3 reads CASSYTQGASTEAFF. The CDR3 bases are TGTGCCAGCAGTTACACCCAGGGGGCGAGCACTGAAGCTTTCTTT.

The chain is built from TRBV4-2 and TRBJ2-7, with 9 bases lining up with TRBD2. The germline V gene encodes CDR1 LGHNA and CDR2 YNFKEQ. After removal of 3 bases from V and 0 bases from J, the junction contained 9 bases not matched to a gene. The CDR3 covers 17 residues. The CDR3 nucleotides read TGTGCCAGCAGCCAGACCGCAGCGGGAGGCCACTCCTACGAGCAGTACTTC. Protein: CASSQTAAGGHSYEQYF.

This clonotype turned up a few times. This chain joins TRBV3-1 and TRBJ2-3; D perhaps matches TRBD2 (5 bases). This CDR3 comprises 14 residues. Germline loops: CDR1 LGHDT, CDR2 YNNKEL (reference sequence). Trimming left V 4 bases short and J 4 bases short, with 12 bases between. CDR3 sequence (DNA): TGTGCCAGCAGCCCAGGAGAGGGAGCAGATACGCAGTATTTT. Translation: CASSPGEGADTQYF.

This clonotype was detected only a few times. The V gene is TRBV12-3 or TRBV12-4, the J gene TRBJ2-7, with D perhaps matching TRBD2 (5 bases). CDR3 length: 14 residues. The ends were cut back, 6 bases at V and 5 bases at J, with 17 bases in the middle. CDR3 nucleotide sequence: TGTGCCAGCAGGGAGCAAAGAGGGAGCCACGAGCAGTACTTC. It specifies CASREQRGSHEQYF.

The chain joins TRBV20-1 to TRBJ2-7; TRBD2 is a possible D gene (5 bases). This CDR3 spans 13 amino acids. CDR1 DFQATT and CDR2 SNEGSKA come from the germline V gene (reference sequence). In DNA, the CDR3 is TGCAGCCTAGAAGTGGGAGATGTTTACGAGCAGTACTTC. Residues: CSLEVGDVYEQYF.

In this sample, this clonotype turned up a few times. The rearrangement joins TRBV12-3 or TRBV12-4 to TRBJ2-1, with unresolved D. The CDR3 runs 13 residues. Trimming pared 7 bases from V and 8 bases from J, leaving 15 bases between. In DNA, the CDR3 is TGTGCCAGCACCTTGGCCTTGCGTTATGAGCAGTTCTTC. Its protein product is CASTLALRYEQFF.

V usage is TRBV7-9 and J usage is TRBJ2-6; D is undetermined. Germline loops: CDR1 SEHNR, CDR2 FQNEAQ (reference sequence). This CDR3 has 12 residues. Trimming removed 5 bases from V and 3 bases from J, with 2 bases in between. The CDR3 DNA sequence: TGTGCCAGCAGCCTTGGGGCCAACGTCCTGACTTTC. Translation: CASSLGANVLTF. Supplemented by reference TRBV7-9 and TRBJ2-6, the full variable domain reads DTGVSQNPRHKITKRGQNVTFRCDPISEHNRLYWYRQTLGQGPEFLTYFQNEAQLEKSRLLSDRFSAERPKGSFSTLEIQRTEQGDSAMYLCASSLGANVLTFGAGSRLTVL.

This clonotype was observed a handful of times. V gene TRBV28 combines with J gene TRBJ2-7; the D call may be TRBD1 or TRBD2 (5 bases each). V was shortened by 3 bases and J by 0 bases, with 9 bases between the two germline ends. Germline loops: CDR1 MDHEN, CDR2 SYDVKM. CDR3 size: 14 residues. CDR3 amino acids: CASSFWGSSYEQYF. The CDR3 DNA follows: TGTGCCAGCAGTTTCTGGGGGAGCTCCTACGAGCAGTACTTC.

The gene calls are TRBV14 and TRBJ2-1; tentative D call: TRBD1 (5 bases). V was clipped by 0 bases and J by 7 bases, with 13 bases between them. This CDR3 region has 15 residues. Germline V lookup: CDR1 SGHDN, CDR2 FVKESK. Here the CDR3 DNA reads TGTGCCAGCAGCCAAGATCTTAACAGGCTAAATGAGCAGTTCTTC. Translation gives CASSQDLNRLNEQFF.